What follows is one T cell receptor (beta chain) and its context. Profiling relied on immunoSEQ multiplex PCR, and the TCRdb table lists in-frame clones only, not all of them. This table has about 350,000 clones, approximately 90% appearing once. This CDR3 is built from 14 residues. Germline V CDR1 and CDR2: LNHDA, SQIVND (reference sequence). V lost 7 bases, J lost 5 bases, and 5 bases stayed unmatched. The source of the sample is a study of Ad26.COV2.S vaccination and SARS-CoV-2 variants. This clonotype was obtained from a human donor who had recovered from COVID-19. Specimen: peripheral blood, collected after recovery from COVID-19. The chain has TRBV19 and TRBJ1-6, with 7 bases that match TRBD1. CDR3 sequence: CASMAQGNNSPLHF. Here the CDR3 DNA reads TGTGCCAGTATGGCACAGGGGAATAATTCACCCCTCCACTTT.